One sample yielded the 27 T cell receptor beta chains listed below, sequenced in a study of cytomegalovirus exposure and HLA in healthy donors. The PCR had 60 Vbeta and 13 Jbeta primers. Data came from immunoSEQ multiplex PCR; TCRdb stores just in-frame clones and leaves some out. This sample has approximately 190,000 clones; around 85% occur once, and the top ten carry 6.3%. Specimen: PBMCs. These receptor sequences come from a man aged 35 to 55 in good health and CMV-seropositive.

The gene calls are TRBV2 and TRBJ2-1; D might be TRBD2 (6 bases). There are 14 residues in the CDR3. Germline CDR1 is SNHLY and CDR2 is FYNNEI. The V end lost 3 bases, the J end lost 6 bases, and 12 bases lay between the germline ends. Here the CDR3 DNA reads TGTGCCAGCAGTGAGCGGCGGGGCGGCAATGAGCAGTTCTTC. Its translation: CASSERRGGNEQFF.

The genes are TRBV28 and TRBJ1-2; no clear D gene. Germline CDR1 and CDR2: MDHEN and SYDVKM. The CDR3 spans 11 residues. V lost 1 base and J 7 bases, leaving 4 bases between the germline ends. CDR3 bases: TGTGCCAGCAGTTTATTCGGTGGCTACACCTTC. Translated, it gives CASSLFGGYTF.

This clone was counted a single time. The rearrangement joins TRBV7-2 to TRBJ2-2; 9 nucleotides agree with TRBD1. The germline V gene has CDR1 SGHTA and CDR2 FQGNSA. There are 18 residues in the CDR3. Trimming took 1 base from V and 6 from J; bases not matched to a gene: 12. CDR3 residues: CASSLVQGASVSAGELFF. In DNA form, the CDR3 reads TGTGCCAGCAGCTTAGTACAGGGGGCGTCAGTATCGGCCGGGGAGCTGTTTTTT.

The chain employs TRBV30 and TRBJ1-1; the D gene is possibly TRBD1 (5 bases). Trimming left V 3 bases short and J 5 bases short, with 16 bases between. Germline loops: CDR1 GTSNPN, CDR2 SVGIG (reference sequence). The CDR3 runs to 14 residues. CDR3 loop: CAWSAKGKITEAFF. The CDR3 nucleotides read TGTGCCTGGAGCGCCAAGGGGAAAATTACTGAAGCTTTCTTT.

J is TRBJ1-5 and V is TRBV28; 8 nucleotides agree with TRBD1. This CDR3 has 13 residues. The germline V gene has CDR1 MDHEN and CDR2 SYDVKM. Trimming removed 5 bases from V and 4 bases from J; junction bases left unmatched: 1. The CDR3, as DNA: TGTGCCAGCAGTACAGGGGGTAATCAGCCCCAGCATTTT. It specifies CASSTGGNQPQHF.

The genes are TRBV6-5 and TRBJ2-5, with 13 nucleotides matching TRBD2. Germline V gene lookup returns CDR1 MNHEY and CDR2 SVGAGI. The CDR3 totals 14 residues. J lost 2 bases, V lost 7 bases, and 1 base had no gene match. Here the CDR3 DNA reads TGTGCCAGCACACTAGCGGGGGGGCAAGAGACCCAGTACTTC. It is translated as CASTLAGGQETQYF.

The V and J genes are TRBV29-1 and TRBJ2-7, with a weak D call TRBD1 (7 bases). Trimming shortened V by 2 bases and J by 3 bases, and 17 bases separated the two germline ends. Germline loops: CDR1 SQVTM, CDR2 ANQGSEA. The CDR3 contains 15 residues. In DNA, the CDR3 is TGCAGCGTTGAACGGTCCGCAGGGGGGTACTACGAGCAGTACTTC. Its protein product is CSVERSAGGYYEQYF.

The V call is TRBV18, the J call TRBJ1-1; the match to TRBD1 covers 8 bases. The CDR3 spans 16 residues. With V trimmed by 3 bases and J by 1 base, 7 bases remained unmatched. Germline V gene sequence: CDR1 KGHSH, CDR2 LQKENI. The CDR3 loop reads CASSPGQDRGNTEAFF. The CDR3 nucleotides read TGTGCCAGCTCACCGGGACAAGACAGGGGGAACACTGAAGCTTTCTTT.

The chain carries TRBV2 and TRBJ1-1; 9 bases map to TRBD1. The trim removed 6 bases at V and 0 bases at J, leaving 5 bases unmatched. This CDR3 has 15 residues. The germline V gene encodes CDR1 SNHLY and CDR2 FYNNEI. CDR3 sequence reads: CASRRDRDMNTEAFF. CDR3 in DNA: TGTGCCAGCAGACGGGACAGGGACATGAACACTGAAGCTTTCTTT.

The chain links TRBV5-4 to TRBJ2-2, with 7 bases that match TRBD1. From germline, CDR1 is SGHNT and CDR2 YYREEE (reference sequence). V gave up 4 bases and J gave up 7 bases; unmatched junction bases: 10. This CDR3 region has 15 residues. The CDR3 protein is CASSTIQGRGGELFF. For the CDR3, the DNA is TGTGCCAGCAGCACAATACAGGGGCGCGGCGGGGAGCTGTTTTTT. Variable domain in full (rest from reference TRBV5-4 and TRBJ2-2): ETGVTQSPTHLIKTRGQQVTLRCSSQSGHNTVSWYQQALGQGPQFIFQYYREEENGRGNFPPRFSGLQFPNYSSELNVNALELDDSALYLCASSTIQGRGGELFFGEGSRLTVL.

This clone was counted only a few times. The genes are TRBV9 and TRBJ2-1; D gene unclear. Looked up from germline, CDR1 is SGDLS and CDR2 is YYNGEE. CDR3 length: 16 residues. Deletions cut 0 bases from V and 7 bases from J, with 17 bases between. The CDR3 coding sequence is TGTGCCAGCAGCGTAGGGGTGGGCCTTAGAATAAATGAGCAGTTCTTC. This sequence encodes CASSVGVGLRINEQFF.

The gene calls are TRBV10-3 and TRBJ1-1; TRBD1 aligns across 7 bases. CDR1 and CDR2 (germline): ENHRY, SYGVKD. The CDR3 length is 13 residues. Trimming took 7 bases from V and 4 from J; bases not matched to a gene: 6. CDR3 in DNA: TGTGCCATCAAAGGAGGGGGCAGCACTGAAGCTTTCTTT. It codes for CAIKGGGSTEAFF.

The chain joins TRBV19 to TRBJ1-4, with D unresolved. Germline values: CDR1 LNHDA, CDR2 SQIVND (reference sequence). This CDR3 has 13 amino acids. Trimming removed 7 bases at V and 7 bases at J, with 13 bases between. The chain's CDR3 is CASNPAVAEKLFF. The CDR3, as DNA: TGTGCCAGTAATCCTGCCGTAGCTGAAAAACTGTTTTTT.

The chain carries TRBV7-9 and TRBJ1-2; D perhaps matches TRBD1 (5 bases). CDR3 length equals 14 residues. The V gene lost 5 bases and the J gene lost 5 bases, with 15 bases spanning the gap. CDR1 and CDR2 from the germline V gene are SEHNR and FQNEAQ (reference sequence). For the CDR3, the DNA is TGTGCCAGCAGCACCATTTCAGGGAATTATGGCTACACCTTC. Residues: CASSTISGNYGYTF.

This sequence joins TRBV7-6 and TRBJ2-7; 7 nucleotides agree with TRBD1. The V gene's germline CDR1 is SGHVS and CDR2 FNYEAQ. The CDR3 extends over 18 amino acids. V shed 4 bases and J 0 bases; nucleotides not matched to a gene: 15. CDR3 residues: CASSSNWGTASSSYEQYF. For the CDR3, the DNA is TGTGCCAGCAGCTCCAATTGGGGGACAGCTTCGAGCTCCTACGAGCAGTACTTC.

V gene TRBV9 combines with J gene TRBJ1-3, with D perhaps matching TRBD1 (5 bases). Germline CDR1 is SGDLS and CDR2 is YYNGEE. This CDR3 is built from 15 residues. The germline V and J ends were trimmed by 5 bases and 0 bases, with 12 bases remaining between them. This chain's CDR3 is CASRGGESSGNTIYF. As DNA, the CDR3 is TGTGCCAGCAGGGGGGGGGAATCCTCTGGAAACACCATATATTTT.

The table lists this clone with a few counts. The chain uses TRBV10-3 and TRBJ2-1; 7 bases are a match to TRBD2. CDR3 length: 14 residues. Germline V gives CDR1 ENHRY, CDR2 SYGVKD. V gave up 4 bases and J gave up 3 bases; unmatched junction bases: 3. The CDR3 DNA follows: TGTGCCATCAGTGGCCTAGCGGACTACAATGAGCAGTTCTTC. Protein product: CAISGLADYNEQFF.

To note about this clone: Additional DNA sequences in this sample encode the identical CDR3. The V gene is TRBV9, the J gene TRBJ2-3; 7 positions agree with TRBD1. Germline loops: CDR1 SGDLS, CDR2 YYNGEE. This CDR3 contains 15 residues. V was pared by 3 bases and J by 2 bases, with 6 bases of the junction left unmatched. CDR3 residues: CASSAETGLTDTQYF. CDR3 DNA sequence: TGTGCCAGCAGCGCGGAGACAGGGCTCACAGATACGCAGTATTTT.

The V gene is TRBV19, the J gene TRBJ2-5; TRBD2 matches 10 bases. Germline CDR1 and CDR2: LNHDA and SQIVND (reference sequence). Germline trimming cut 0 bases from V and 4 bases from J; bases unmatched to any gene: 5. This CDR3 is 16 amino acids long. CDR3 region: CASSIDSGGAGETQYF. The CDR3 bases are TGTGCCAGTAGTATAGACAGCGGGGGGGCTGGAGAGACCCAGTACTTC.

The V gene is TRBV7-6, the J gene TRBJ2-7, with TRBD1 matching 10 bases. The CDR3 sequence is 15 residues long. Trimming removed 5 bases from V and 7 bases from J; junction bases left unmatched: 11. Germline values: CDR1 SGHVS, CDR2 FNYEAQ. CDR3 residues: CASSPTGTGVYEQYF. CDR3 nucleotides: TGTGCCAGCAGCCCAACCGGGACAGGGGTTTATGAGCAGTACTTC. Combining the CDR3 with reference TRBV7-6 and TRBJ2-7 gives the whole variable domain GAGVSQSPRYKVTKRGQDVALRCDPISGHVSLYWYRQALGQGPEFLTYFNYEAQQDKSGLPNDRFSAERPEGSISTLTIQRTEQRDSAMYRCASSPTGTGVYEQYFGPGTRLTVT.

The J gene is TRBJ1-3, the V gene TRBV5-1; D is undetermined. V lost 9 bases, J lost 0 bases, and 13 bases lay in between. Germline V gives CDR1 SGHRS, CDR2 YFSETQ. The CDR3 consists of 14 residues. CDR3 protein: CATTDGSSGNTIYF. In DNA, the CDR3 is TGCGCCACCACAGACGGAAGCTCTGGAAACACCATATATTTT. The variable domain in full, completed from reference TRBV5-1 and TRBJ1-3, reads KAGVTQTPRYLIKTRGQQVTLSCSPISGHRSVSWYQQTPGQGLQFLFEYFSETQRNKGNFPGRFSGRQFSNSRSEMNVSTLELGDSALYLCATTDGSSGNTIYFGEGSWLTVV.

This rearrangement joins TRBV7-9 to TRBJ2-4; D is possibly TRBD2 (5 bases). The CDR3 consists of 15 residues. Trimming left V 0 bases short and J 1 base short, with 7 bases between. Germline CDR1 reads SEHNR; CDR2 reads FQNEAQ (reference sequence). The CDR3 protein is CASSLASGAKNIQYF. The CDR3 nucleotides are TGTGCCAGCAGCTTAGCGTCGGGGGCCAAAAACATTCAGTACTTC.

The chain has TRBV7-2 and TRBJ1-2, with TRBD1 matching 7 bases. With V trimmed by 5 bases and J by 1 base, 4 bases remained unmatched. The CDR3 totals 14 residues. The germline V gene encodes CDR1 SGHTA and CDR2 FQGNSA. CDR3 sequence (DNA): TGTGCCAGCAGCGGTAGGGGGCTTAACTATGGCTACACCTTC. Translating it yields CASSGRGLNYGYTF.

The CDR3 spells CASSEPGQAPAYF. In nucleotides, the CDR3 is TGCGCCAGCAGTGAGCCGGGACAGGCCCCTGCGTACTTC. The chain combines TRBV10-1 with TRBJ2-7; 8 bases map to TRBD1. V was clipped by 2 bases and J by 12 bases; unmatched bases: 9. Germline CDR1 WNHNN, CDR2 SYGVQD (reference sequence). This CDR3 contains 13 residues.

The V call is TRBV27, the J call TRBJ2-7; the match to TRBD2 covers 8 bases. V shed 4 bases and J 2 bases; nucleotides not matched to a gene: 4. Germline V gene sequence: CDR1 MNHEY, CDR2 SMNVEV (reference sequence). The CDR3 spans 14 residues. CDR3 coding DNA: TGTGCCAGCAGTTCAGGGACTAGTCCCTACGAGCAGTACTTC. It codes for CASSSGTSPYEQYF.

The gene calls are TRBV6-6 and TRBJ1-1, with D possibly TRBD1 on 5 matching bases. This CDR3 has 14 residues. The V gene lost 2 bases and the J gene lost 5 bases, with 12 bases spanning the gap. The V gene's germline CDR1 is MNHNY and CDR2 SVGAGI (reference sequence). The CDR3 is CASSYARGRTEAFF. The CDR3, as DNA: TGTGCCAGCAGTTACGCGCGGGGGAGGACTGAAGCTTTCTTT.

This sequence joins TRBV7-2 and TRBJ2-5; the D gene is possibly TRBD1 (6 bases). CDR1 is SGHTA, CDR2 FQGNSA, per germline. The CDR3 has 14 amino acids. V dropped 5 bases and J dropped 1 base, with 11 bases sitting between them. The CDR3 protein is CASSPRTVQETQYF. CDR3 bases: TGTGCCAGCAGCCCAAGGACAGTCCAAGAGACCCAGTACTTC.